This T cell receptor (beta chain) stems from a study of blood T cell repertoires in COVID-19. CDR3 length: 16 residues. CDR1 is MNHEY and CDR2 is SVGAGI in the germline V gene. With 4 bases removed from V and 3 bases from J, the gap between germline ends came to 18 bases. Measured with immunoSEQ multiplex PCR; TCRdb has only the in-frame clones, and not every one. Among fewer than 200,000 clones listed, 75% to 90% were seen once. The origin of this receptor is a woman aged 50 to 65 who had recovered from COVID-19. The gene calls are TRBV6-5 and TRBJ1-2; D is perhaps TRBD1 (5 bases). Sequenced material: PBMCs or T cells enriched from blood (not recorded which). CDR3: CASSSSFTRADYGYTF. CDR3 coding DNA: TGTGCCAGCAGTTCCTCCTTCACCAGGGCAGACTATGGCTACACCTTC.